This entry describes one T cell receptor beta chain. What it binds is not known. TCRdb processed the RT-PCR reads anew with MiXCR; each CDR3 protein has one entry. The sample consists of 860,000 or so distinct CDR3 sequences, 21% of them appearing once. CDR3 length equals 15 residues. Deletions cut 9 bases from V and 5 bases from J, with 19 bases between. The germline CDR1 and CDR2 sequences are MNHNS and SASEGT. This sample stems from a study of response to subunit inactivated influenza vaccine. Study observations and caveats: Authors proposed each seasonal influenza vaccination draws in few new T cells.

The sample in question was PBMCs from blood, obtained about 5 days after vaccination. The chain recombines TRBV6-1 with TRBJ1-4, with D unresolved. The source of this sequence is a man aged 50-59 years who received an inactivated influenza vaccine. CDR3 sequence reads: CASRTASYLNEKLFF. The CDR3 coding sequence is TGTGCCAGTAGGACGGCTTCCTATCTCAATGAAAAACTGTTTTTT.